This T cell receptor (beta chain) is drawn from a study of Ad26.COV2.S vaccination and SARS-CoV-2 variants. Study-level information: Administration of Ad26.COV2.S was intramuscular, either once or twice 56 days apart.

Noted treatment: 19 received Ad26.COV2.S at low or high dose, single or two shots; several received placebo; per-sample allocation not given. Vaccine and placebo recipients were sampled on day 63 after the first injection. An adult aged 18-55 years in Boston served as the donor. Sequencing was performed with immunoSEQ multiplex PCR; in TCRdb, only in-frame clones are kept and a portion is missing. The repertoire holds 350,000 to 450,000 clones, about four fifths seen once, with 7% to 9.5% in the top ten. Germline V gene sequence: CDR1 MNHEY, CDR2 SVGEGT. V was pared by 1 base and J by 7 bases, with 7 bases of the junction left unmatched. The CDR3 totals 16 residues. Study observations and caveats: For non-spike TCRs, breadth in vaccine recipients resembled that in placebo recipients.

Worth noting for this clone: The antigen remains unidentified.

This sequence joins TRBV6-2 or TRBV6-3 and TRBJ1-6; 7 nucleotides line up with TRBD1. The clonotype comes from a person aged 18-65 years who received the Ad26.COV2.S COVID-19 vaccine or a placebo. The sequencing here drew on peripheral blood, taken in a trial of Ad26.COV2.S vaccine versus placebo. CDR3 loop: CASSYYPGTENSPLHF. The CDR3 DNA follows: TGTGCCAGCAGTTACTATCCCGGGACAGAGAATTCACCCCTCCACTTT.